Below are 15 T cell receptor beta chains sequenced from a single sample in a study of HIV-infected children after antiretroviral therapy interruption. Sample treatment: PENTA 11 planned treatment interruption arm or continuous ART arm. RNA-based 3' RACE libraries used unique molecular identifiers. TCRdb processed the 3' RACE reads anew with MiXCR; each CDR3 protein has one entry. This table has around 50,000 distinct CDR3 sequences, around 4.7% appearing once. The sample was CD45RA+ CD4+ T cells from PBMCs, pooled from several time points, taken from a donor given antiretroviral therapy, either interrupted or continuous. Documented subset: naive CD4+ CD45RA+ CD45RO- T cells. These receptors all come from a pool of human donors with HIV.

This clonotype was recorded many times. This sequence joins TRBV5-4 and TRBJ2-5; D gene ambiguous. Germline V gene lookup returns CDR1 SGHNT and CDR2 YYREEE (reference sequence). V gave up 0 bases and J gave up 5 bases, with 11 bases separating them. The CDR3 runs to 14 residues. DNA for the CDR3: TGTGCCAGCAGCTTGGGCCCATGGGGTGAGACCCAGTACTTC. Amino acids: CASSLGPWGETQYF. Supplemented by reference TRBV5-4 and TRBJ2-5, the full variable domain reads ETGVTQSPTHLIKTRGQQVTLRCSSQSGHNTVSWYQQALGQGPQFIFQYYREEENGRGNFPPRFSGLQFPNYSSELNVNALELDDSALYLCASSLGPWGETQYFGPGTRLLVL.

This clonotype was observed at least ten times. The rearrangement uses TRBV20-1 and TRBJ2-7, with 8 positions matching TRBD1. Unmatched junction bases numbered 12, after V lost 6 bases and J lost 5 bases. Looked up from germline, CDR1 is DFQATT and CDR2 is SNEGSKA (reference sequence). The CDR3 sequence is 14 residues long. The DNA for the CDR3 is TGCAGTGCCCCGAACCCAGGACAGGGAAACGAGCAGTACTTC. It encodes CSAPNPGQGNEQYF.

This clonotype was seen repeatedly, ten times or more. The chain uses TRBV6-6 and TRBJ1-5; 7 bases are a match to TRBD1. Germline V lookup: CDR1 MNHNY, CDR2 SVGAGI (reference sequence). The ends lost 6 bases at V and 0 bases at J; junction bases unmatched: 8. This CDR3 spans 16 amino acids. This CDR3 reads CASSPLGQNSNQPQHF. The CDR3 bases are TGTGCCAGCAGCCCCTTGGGACAGAATAGCAATCAGCCCCAGCATTTT.

This clonotype was counted only a few times. The chain joins TRBV12-3 or TRBV12-4 to TRBJ1-5; TRBD1 matches 8 bases. The CDR3 loop spans 17 amino acids. V shed 7 bases, J shed 10 bases, and the junction held 21 bases outside the gene matches. The DNA of the CDR3 is TGTGCCAGCACCTCAGGGCAGGGGGCCCGGATTATTCCCCCCCAGCATTTT. Translating it yields CASTSGQGARIIPPQHF.

This clonotype has at least ten counts. The V and J genes are TRBV5-1 and TRBJ1-6; unclear D gene. Trimming shortened V by 0 bases and J by 9 bases, and 10 bases separated the two germline ends. This CDR3 has 14 amino acids. Germline CDR1 SGHRS, CDR2 YFSETQ. CDR3 region: CASSLGERISPLHF. The CDR3 nucleotides are TGCGCCAGCAGCTTGGGGGAAAGGATTTCACCCCTCCACTTT.

Many counts were recorded for this clonotype. The J gene is TRBJ2-7, the V gene TRBV18, with D possibly TRBD1 on 5 matching bases. Germline values: CDR1 KGHSH, CDR2 LQKENI. This CDR3 is 13 amino acids long. V was trimmed by 1 base and J by 5 bases, leaving 9 bases between them. The CDR3 nucleotides read TGTGCCAGCTCACCACGCAGGGCCCACGAGCAGTACTTC. It codes for CASSPRRAHEQYF.

This clonotype came up many times. The chain combines TRBV9 with TRBJ1-4; TRBD1 matches 9 bases. Germline V gene lookup returns CDR1 SGDLS and CDR2 YYNGEE. This CDR3 spans 14 amino acids. Trimming cost V 3 bases and J 5 bases; bases outside gene matches: 2. CDR3 amino acids: CASSDDRGNEKLFF. For the CDR3, the DNA is TGTGCCAGCAGCGATGACAGGGGGAATGAAAAACTGTTTTTT.

This clonotype was seen at least ten times. This chain connects TRBV27 to TRBJ1-5; 7 bases match TRBD1. The CDR3 is made up of 16 amino acids. CDR1 and CDR2 (germline): MNHEY, SMNVEV (reference sequence). J was trimmed by 2 bases and V by 2 bases; bases with no gene match: 6. CDR3: CASSLRGQEGNQPQHF. CDR3 coding DNA: TGTGCCAGCAGTTTAAGAGGACAGGAGGGCAATCAGCCCCAGCATTTT.

This clonotype has a handful of counts. The rearrangement joins TRBV12-3 or TRBV12-4 to TRBJ2-1; D is tentatively TRBD1 or TRBD2 (5 bases each). V lost 4 bases to trimming and J lost 5 bases, with 9 bases between them. The CDR3 loop spans 13 amino acids. The CDR3 reads CASSSWGNNEQFF. In DNA, the CDR3 is TGTGCCAGCAGTTCATGGGGGAACAATGAGCAGTTCTTC.

This chain uses TRBV20-1 with TRBJ2-6; the D is unclear. Germline CDR1 and CDR2: DFQATT and SNEGSKA (reference sequence). This CDR3 is built from 14 residues. V dropped 0 bases and J dropped 4 bases, with 7 bases sitting between them. The CDR3 coding sequence is TGCAGTGCTAGAGATCGGACCGGGGCCAACGTCCTGACTTTC. Its translation is CSARDRTGANVLTF.

The sample holds many counts of this clonotype. This rearrangement joins TRBV18 to TRBJ2-7, with no clear D. Germline assignment: CDR1 KGHSH and CDR2 LQKENI. This CDR3 has 17 amino acids. The germline V and J ends were trimmed by 0 bases and 4 bases, with 19 bases remaining between them. Here the CDR3 DNA reads TGTGCCAGCTCACCACCTGGCTTCCACACGGAAAATTACGAGCAGTACTTC. Translated, it gives CASSPPGFHTENYEQYF.

This clonotype was observed many times. The V call is TRBV5-1, the J call TRBJ2-1; D may correspond to TRBD1 or TRBD2 (6 bases each). Germline values: CDR1 SGHRS, CDR2 YFSETQ. This CDR3 spans 20 amino acids. Between the trimmed V and J ends, which lost 5 bases and 7 bases, there was a span of 34 bases. This chain's CDR3 is CASSTPRDLQGHRAGNEQFF. CDR3 nucleotide sequence: TGCGCCAGCAGTACCCCCCGTGACCTACAGGGTCACAGGGCGGGGAATGAGCAGTTCTTC. The whole variable domain, filled in from reference TRBV5-1 and TRBJ2-1, reads KAGVTQTPRYLIKTRGQQVTLSCSPISGHRSVSWYQQTPGQGLQFLFEYFSETQRNKGNFPGRFSGRQFSNSRSEMNVSTLELGDSALYLCASSTPRDLQGHRAGNEQFFGPGTRLTVL.

This clonotype was counted at least ten times. This chain connects TRBV29-1 to TRBJ1-1, with D possibly TRBD1 on 6 matching bases. Per the germline V gene, CDR1 is SQVTM and CDR2 is ANQGSEA. The CDR3 extends over 12 amino acids. The V end was cut by 5 bases, the J end by 5 bases, with 12 bases between. The CDR3 coding sequence is TGCAGCGTTATGGGGGCCGAAACTGAAGCTTTCTTT. This translates into CSVMGAETEAFF.

This clonotype appeared a few times. The J gene is TRBJ1-1, the V gene TRBV4-2; no definite D call. Trimming left V 0 bases short and J 5 bases short, with 10 bases between. From germline, CDR1 is LGHNA and CDR2 YNFKEQ. The CDR3 loop spans 14 amino acids. The chain's CDR3 is CASSQDGVGTEAFF. The CDR3 DNA sequence: TGTGCCAGCAGCCAAGACGGAGTCGGGACTGAAGCTTTCTTT.

This clonotype was counted between two and nine times. The chain uses TRBV7-8 and TRBJ1-5; D gene unclear. The CDR3 consists of 16 residues. V lost 4 bases to trimming and J lost 6 bases, with 19 bases between them. Germline V lookup: CDR1 SGHVS, CDR2 FQNEAQ. CDR3 amino acids: CASSSSRAPARQPQHF. The CDR3 DNA sequence: TGTGCCAGCAGCTCCAGCCGGGCTCCCGCCCGTCAGCCCCAGCATTTT.